The source of this T cell receptor (beta chain) is a study of STAT3 mutations in large granular lymphocyte leukemia. Study outcomes and limitations: Every T-cell large granular lymphocyte leukemia patient had at least one immunodominant TCR beta clonotype. All newly emerging clones after therapy were STAT3 wild type.

The germline V gene has CDR1 SGHRS and CDR2 YFSETQ. Trimming left V 1 base short and J 7 bases short, with 6 bases between. The CDR3 is 13 amino acids. Using immunoSEQ multiplex PCR, the repertoire was profiled, and TCRdb retains in-frame clones only, with some absent. This sample carries under 25,000 clones, 92% of them seen once, and the ten largest clones take nearly 45%. Note on this clone: As yet, its antigen is unknown.

The sequencing sample was made of peripheral blood mononuclear cells. This clonotype originated in a man aged 55-75 years with T-cell large granular lymphocyte leukemia. Some clones in this sample may be carry-over from other donors' samples. The chain combines TRBV5-1 with TRBJ1-6; D not resolved. The CDR3 here is CASSLTDNSPLHF. As DNA, the CDR3 is TGCGCCAGCAGCTTGACGGACAATTCACCCCTCCACTTT.